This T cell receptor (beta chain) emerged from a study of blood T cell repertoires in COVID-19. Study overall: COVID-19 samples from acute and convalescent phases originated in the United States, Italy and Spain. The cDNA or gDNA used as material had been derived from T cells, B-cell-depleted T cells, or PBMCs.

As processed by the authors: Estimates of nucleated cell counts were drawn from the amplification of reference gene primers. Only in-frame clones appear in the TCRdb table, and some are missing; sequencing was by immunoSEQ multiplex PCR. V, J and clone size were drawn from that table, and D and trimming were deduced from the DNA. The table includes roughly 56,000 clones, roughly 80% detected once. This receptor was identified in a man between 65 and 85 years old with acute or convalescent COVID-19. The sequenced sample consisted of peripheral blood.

CDR3 sequence (DNA): TGCGCCAGCAGCTTGGCAGGACAGGGGACCTCCTACGAGCAGTACTTC. Amino acid sequence: CASSLAGQGTSYEQYF. V is TRBV5-1 and J is TRBJ2-7, with 9 bases identical to TRBD1. V lost 0 bases and J lost 0; bases outside the gene matches: 4. The CDR3 sequence is 16 residues long. Germline V gene sequence: CDR1 SGHRS, CDR2 YFSETQ.